This T cell receptor beta chain was documented in a study of cytomegalovirus exposure and HLA in healthy donors. Notes on the study in general: Presence/absence analyses supposed approximately even sequencing depth among donors.

About this clone: Its antigen remains unidentified.

Germline assignment: CDR1 GTSNPN and CDR2 SVGIG (reference sequence). The V gene lost 3 bases and the J gene lost 6 bases, with 9 bases spanning the gap. The CDR3 extends over 13 amino acids. The PCR made use of 60 Vbeta and 13 Jbeta primers. Assay used: immunoSEQ multiplex PCR; TCRdb lists only in-frame clones, some missing. The data hold about 130,000 clones, with approximately 83% observed a single time. The chain employs TRBV30 and TRBJ1-6; tentative D call: TRBD1 (5 bases). Sequenced input: PBMCs. This TCR derives from a girl aged 2-10 years in good health and CMV-seronegative. The CDR3 nucleotides read TGTGCCTGGAGCCAGGGCCCTAATTCACCCCTCCACTTT. Encoded protein: CAWSQGPNSPLHF. Full variable domain (outside the CDR3, taken from reference TRBV30 and TRBJ1-6): SQTIHQWPATLVQPVGSPLSLECTVEGTSNPNLYWYRQAAGRGLQLLFYSVGIGQISSEVPQNLSASRPQDRQFILSSKKLLLSDSGFYLCAWSQGPNSPLHFGNGTRLTVT.